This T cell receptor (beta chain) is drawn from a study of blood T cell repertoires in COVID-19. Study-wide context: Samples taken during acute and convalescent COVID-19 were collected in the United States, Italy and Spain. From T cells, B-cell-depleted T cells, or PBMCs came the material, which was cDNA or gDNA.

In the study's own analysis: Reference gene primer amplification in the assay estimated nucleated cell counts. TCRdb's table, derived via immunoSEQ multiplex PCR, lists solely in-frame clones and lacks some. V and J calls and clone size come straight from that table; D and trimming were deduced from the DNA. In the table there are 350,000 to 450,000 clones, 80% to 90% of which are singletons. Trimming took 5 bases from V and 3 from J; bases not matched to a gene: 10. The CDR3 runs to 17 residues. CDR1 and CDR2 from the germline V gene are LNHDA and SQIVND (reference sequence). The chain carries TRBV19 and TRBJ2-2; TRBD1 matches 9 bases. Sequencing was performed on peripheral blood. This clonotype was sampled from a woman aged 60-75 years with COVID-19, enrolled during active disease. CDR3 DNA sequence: TGTGCCAGTAGTTCCCCCGGGACAGGGCGGTACACCGGGGAGCTGTTTTTT. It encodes CASSSPGTGRYTGELFF.